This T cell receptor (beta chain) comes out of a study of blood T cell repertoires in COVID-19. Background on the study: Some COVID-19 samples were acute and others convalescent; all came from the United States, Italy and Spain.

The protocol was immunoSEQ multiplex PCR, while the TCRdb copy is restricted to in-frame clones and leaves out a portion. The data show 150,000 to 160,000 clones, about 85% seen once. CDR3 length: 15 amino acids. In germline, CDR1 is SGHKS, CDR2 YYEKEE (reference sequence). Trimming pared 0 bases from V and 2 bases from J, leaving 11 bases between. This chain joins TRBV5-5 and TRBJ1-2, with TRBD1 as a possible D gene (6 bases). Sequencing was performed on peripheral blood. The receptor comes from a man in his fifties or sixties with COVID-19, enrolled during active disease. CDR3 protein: CASSLAATGNYGYTF. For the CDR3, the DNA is TGTGCCAGCAGCTTGGCGGCGACAGGAAACTATGGCTACACCTTC.